The present T cell receptor (beta chain) was sequenced within a study of blood T cell repertoires in COVID-19. Background on the study: Acute and convalescent COVID-19 samples came from the United States, Italy and Spain. PBMCs, B-cell-depleted T cells, or T cells were the source of the cDNA or gDNA that made up the material.

As originally analysed: Amplification from reference gene primers served as the basis for estimated nucleated cell counts. The repertoire was sequenced with immunoSEQ multiplex PCR; TCRdb's copy has only in-frame clones and lacks some. V and J calls plus clone size are reproduced from that table; the DNA served to infer D and trimming. The table lists around 190,000 clones, approximately 80% of them singletons. The receptor comes from a woman in her fifties or sixties with acute or convalescent COVID-19. The sample comprised peripheral blood.

In DNA, the CDR3 is TGTGCCAGTAGTATCAAGACAGGGGGCTCTGGAAACACCATATATTTT. This encodes CASSIKTGGSGNTIYF. The V gene is TRBV19, the J gene TRBJ1-3, with 9 bases identical to TRBD1. The length of the CDR3 is 16 residues. Germline assignment: CDR1 LNHDA and CDR2 SQIVND (reference sequence). The junction had 3 bases not matched to a gene; V was cut back by 3 bases and J by 0 bases.